These 10 T cell receptor beta chains originate from one sample sequenced in a study of yellow fever vaccine responses in identical twins. TCRdb analysed the RT-PCR reads with MiXCR anew, one entry per CDR3 protein. The table records over 15,000 distinct CDR3 sequences, 82% of them present only once. Sequencing was performed on T cells from blood (PBMCs), unsorted or a sorted subset (not recorded which), taken before or after yellow fever vaccination (not recorded which). Source of these receptors: a young woman who received the yellow fever vaccine.

The chain combines TRBV2 with TRBJ2-2; D uncertain. Per germline, CDR1 SNHLY and CDR2 FYNNEI. V was trimmed by 4 bases and J by 0 bases, leaving 3 bases between them. The CDR3 is 13 amino acids. The CDR3 loop is CASSGSNTGELFF. CDR3 bases: TGTGCCAGCAGTGGCTCGAACACCGGGGAGCTGTTTTTT.

This clonotype was detected a few times. The genes are TRBV20-1 and TRBJ1-2; D is ambiguous. The CDR3 runs 12 residues. V lost 3 bases and J 7 bases, leaving 12 bases between the germline ends. Germline CDR1 DFQATT, CDR2 SNEGSKA (reference sequence). The chain's CDR3 is CSASDGEVGYTF. In DNA form, the CDR3 reads TGCAGTGCTAGTGACGGGGAAGTTGGCTACACCTTC.

This clonotype has just a few counts. The chain combines TRBV11-1 with TRBJ2-7; D not resolved. Trimming removed 0 bases from V and 3 bases from J, with 0 bases in between. Germline V gene sequence: CDR1 SGHAT, CDR2 FQDESV (reference sequence). This CDR3 comprises 11 residues. The CDR3: CASSLAYEQYF. The CDR3 region has the DNA TGTGCCAGCAGCTTAGCCTACGAGCAGTACTTC. The variable domain in full, with the rest retrieved from reference TRBV11-1 and TRBJ2-7, is EAEVAQSPRYKITEKSQAVAFWCDPISGHATLYWYRQILGQGPELLVQFQDESVVDDSQLPKDRFSAERLKGVDSTLKIQPAELGDSAMYLCASSLAYEQYFGPGTRLTVT.

The rearrangement uses TRBV5-1 and TRBJ1-2; D might be TRBD1 (6 bases). Trimming took off 1 base at V and 3 bases at J, with 16 bases between the two ends. Germline V gene data show CDR1 as SGHRS and CDR2 as YFSETQ. The CDR3 is 16 residues long. This CDR3 is CASSLLVGGADYGYTF. Here the CDR3 DNA reads TGCGCCAGCAGCTTGTTAGTTGGGGGCGCGGACTATGGCTACACCTTC. Together with reference TRBV5-1 and TRBJ1-2, the CDR3 gives the full variable domain: KAGVTQTPRYLIKTRGQQVTLSCSPISGHRSVSWYQQTPGQGLQFLFEYFSETQRNKGNFPGRFSGRQFSNSRSEMNVSTLELGDSALYLCASSLLVGGADYGYTFGSGTRLTVV.

CDR3 sequence reads: CAISHSGSTDTQYF. Written as DNA, the CDR3 is TGTGCCATCAGTCATAGTGGTAGCACAGATACGCAGTATTTT. The V call is TRBV10-3, the J call TRBJ2-3, with D hard to call. There are 14 residues in the CDR3. The germline CDR1 and CDR2 sequences are ENHRY and SYGVKD. V lost 5 bases and J 0 bases, leaving 9 bases between the germline ends.

The rearrangement uses TRBV6-1 and TRBJ2-7; 7 bases match TRBD2. Germline V gene data show CDR1 as MNHNS and CDR2 as SASEGT. The CDR3 totals 13 residues. Trimming took 9 bases from V and 2 from J; bases not matched to a gene: 7. The DNA of the CDR3 is TGTGCCAGAAGGGAGGGTCCCGCCTACGAGCAGTACTTC. Its protein product is CARREGPAYEQYF.

The gene calls are TRBV12-3 or TRBV12-4 and TRBJ2-2; 13 bases are a match to TRBD2. Germline trimming cut 4 bases from V and 6 bases from J; bases unmatched to any gene: 5. The CDR3 has 16 amino acids. The CDR3, as DNA: TGTGCCAGCAGTTGGGGGACTAGCGGGGTACCCGGGGAGCTGTTTTTT. Translated: CASSWGTSGVPGELFF.

This clonotype was counted only a few times. The rearrangement links TRBV18 to TRBJ1-5, with TRBD1 as a possible D gene (6 bases). Deletions cut 3 bases from V and 3 bases from J, with 12 bases between. The CDR3 spans 15 residues. Looked up from germline, CDR1 is KGHSH and CDR2 is LQKENI. CDR3 loop: CASSPTGQLNQPQHF. Here the CDR3 DNA reads TGTGCCAGCTCACCTACTGGACAGCTCAATCAGCCCCAGCATTTT.

The chain couples TRBV4-2 to TRBJ1-5; 7 bases fit TRBD1. This CDR3 region has 15 residues. Germline V CDR1 and CDR2: LGHNA, YNFKEQ. Trimming cost V 3 bases and J 5 bases; bases outside gene matches: 7. The CDR3 nucleotides read TGTGCCAGCAGCCACGAACAGGGGACCCATCAGCCCCAGCATTTT. It encodes CASSHEQGTHQPQHF.

This clonotype was seen a single time. The chain links TRBV19 to TRBJ2-4, with D possibly TRBD2 on 5 matching bases. Trimming removed 4 bases at V and 12 bases at J, with 16 bases between. This CDR3 is 13 amino acids long. CDR1 and CDR2 from the germline V gene are LNHDA and SQIVND (reference sequence). The CDR3 DNA reads TGTGCCAGTAGTAAGGGAGCGGCTAATGCTCAGTACTTC. Protein product: CASSKGAANAQYF.